This T cell receptor (beta chain) was recorded in a study of blood T cell repertoires in COVID-19 (TCRdb year 2020). Concerning the study at large: Samples covering the acute and convalescent phases of COVID-19 were provided by collaborators in the United States, Italy and Spain. The prospective study material was composed of cDNA or gDNA derived from T cells, B-cell-depleted T cells, or PBMCs. Deeply sampled blood TCRbeta repertoires from subjects exposed to, actively infected with, or recovered from COVID-19 were included in the dataset. The repertoires were released in a freely available public database meant as a resource for research on the immune response to SARS-CoV-2. The samples were drawn from the first 160 participants of the ongoing ImmuneRACE study and from roughly 1,300 subjects provided by 6 global collaborators. Sample metadata almost always included a de-identified subject ID, COVID-19 status, age in years and sex. Where available, HLA class I and class II types were taken from metadata supplied by the sample provider and were not determined by assay-based typing.

Collaborating institutions collected whole blood in K2EDTA tubes following their own protocols. For TCRbeta analysis, collaborator samples were shipped as frozen whole blood, as isolated PBMCs, or as DNA extracted from either sample type. The paper as a whole reports these results and caveats: The amount of clinical and demographic metadata varied by source and participant and was provided uncurated.

TCRbeta CDR3 regions were amplified from genomic DNA using the immunoSEQ Assay, a bias-controlled multiplex PCR. Concerning the study's data processing: Within the assay, amplification of reference gene primers was used to estimate how many nucleated cells each sample contained. Sequence reads were collapsed and filtered to measure the absolute abundance of every unique TCRbeta CDR3 rearrangement. For each sample, productive Simpson clonality was calculated as the square root of Simpson's diversity index over productive rearrangements. In its TCRdb copy, this immuneACCESS table keeps in-frame sequences only and misses some clones. Where compared with another copy, unresolved V genes explain less than half of these, and the others have no known cause. V and J calls and clone size follow that table, whereas D and trimming were derived from the DNA. This sample holds around 180,000 clones; around 83% were observed only once. The biggest ten clones account for less than 2% of the sample.

Only a few counts were recorded for this clone. Which antigen it targets is not known. Per-nucleotide qualities are absent, and no much larger clonotype sits a single base away. The TCR was taken from a human donor in a cohort sampled during active COVID-19. Sequenced sample: peripheral blood.

The CDR3 region: CSGRQGDGTEAFF. The nucleotide sequence is given as TGCAGCGGCCGACAGGGCGATGGCACTGAAGCTTTCTTT. This sequence uses TRBV29-1 and TRBJ1-1, and 7 bases in between align with TRBD1. The CDR3 sequence holds 13 residues, the cysteine and phenylalanine included. CDR3 DNA only is kept here, 39 bases in frame from base 1. The junction shows trimming of 7 bases on V and 4 bases on J, and the gene matches do not reach 9 bases of it. For CDR1 and CDR2, the germline V gene lists SQVTM and ANQGSEA.